The 2 T cell receptor beta chains given below trace back to one sample, sequenced in a study of OX40 agonist ivuxolimab in advanced cancers. Sequenced by immunoSEQ multiplex PCR; TCRdb stores in-frame clones only, minus some. The table includes 58,000 or so clones, roughly 83% detected once. Sample: CD4+ or CD8+ T cells sorted from blood, taken in a trial of the OX40 agonist ivuxolimab. The receptors here all came from an adult with an advanced solid tumor such as melanoma, head and neck, liver or kidney cancer.

The chain combines TRBV7-2 with TRBJ1-2; 11 bases map to TRBD1. CDR1 and CDR2 (germline): SGHTA, FQGNSA. V shed 5 bases and J 7 bases; nucleotides not matched to a gene: 6. The CDR3 consists of 14 residues. Here the CDR3 reads CASSPGQGDGGYTF. CDR3 DNA: TGTGCCAGCAGCCCGGGACAGGGGGACGGTGGCTACACCTTC.

V and J are TRBV6-5 and TRBJ1-6, with D unresolved. Germline CDR1 is MNHEY and CDR2 is SVGAGI. The CDR3 consists of 13 residues. Trimming pared 6 bases from V and 15 bases from J, leaving 18 bases between. The CDR3 reads CASSPRPFPHLHF. The CDR3 bases are TGTGCCAGCAGCCCCCGGCCCTTCCCGCACCTCCACTTT.